This TCR beta chain was captured in a study of T cells in localized non-small cell lung cancer. Germline CDR1 reads ENHRY; CDR2 reads SYGVKD. The CDR3 covers 15 residues. Germline trimming cut 2 bases from V and 7 bases from J; bases unmatched to any gene: 9. TCRdb's table, derived via immunoSEQ multiplex PCR, lists solely in-frame clones and lacks some. The profile shows some 22,000 clones, approximately 83% of them singletons. This clone was detected only once. Its antigen is unknown. Study findings and constraints: Tumor showed lower T cell clonality than uninvolved adjacent lung, where it was highest. Higher adjacent-lung clonality was associated with shorter survival. A median of approximately 60 of the top 100 tumor clones appeared in adjacent lung, which was paired and uninvolved.

Source: PBMCs, taken before any cancer treatment. This chain links TRBV10-3 with TRBJ2-7, with 9 bases matching TRBD2. This clonotype originated in a man between 40 and 70 years old with stage II lung adenocarcinoma. The CDR3: CAISEGASGAREQYF. The CDR3 coding sequence is TGTGCCATCAGTGAGGGGGCTAGCGGGGCCCGGGAGCAGTACTTC.